This T cell receptor beta chain was identified in a study of T cell responses to AZD1222 COVID-19 vaccine. Profiling relied on immunoSEQ multiplex PCR, and the TCRdb table lists in-frame clones only, not all of them. Of roughly 160,000 clones listed, roughly 94% are singletons. The CDR3 extends over 16 amino acids. V lost 3 bases and J 0 bases, leaving 9 bases between the germline ends. In germline, CDR1 is MDHEN, CDR2 SYDVKM. This clone was seen a single time. This sequence was found in an adult in good health. The V gene is TRBV28, the J gene TRBJ1-6, with D possibly TRBD1 on 5 matching bases. The sample in question was peripheral blood, obtained on day 0 of AZD1222 vaccination. Here the CDR3 DNA reads TGTGCCAGCAGTTTTCTAGGGACCTCCTATAATTCACCCCTCCACTTT. It translates to CASSFLGTSYNSPLHF.